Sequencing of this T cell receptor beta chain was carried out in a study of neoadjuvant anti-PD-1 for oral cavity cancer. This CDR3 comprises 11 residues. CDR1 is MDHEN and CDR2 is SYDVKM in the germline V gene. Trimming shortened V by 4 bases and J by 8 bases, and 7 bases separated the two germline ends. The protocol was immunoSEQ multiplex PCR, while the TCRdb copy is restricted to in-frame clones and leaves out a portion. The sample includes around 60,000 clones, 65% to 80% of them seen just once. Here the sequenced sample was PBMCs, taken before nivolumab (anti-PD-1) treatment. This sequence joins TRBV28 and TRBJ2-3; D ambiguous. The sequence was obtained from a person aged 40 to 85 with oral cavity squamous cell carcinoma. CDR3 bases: TGTGCCAGCAGTTCAGGACCTACGCAGTATTTT. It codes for CASSSGPTQYF.